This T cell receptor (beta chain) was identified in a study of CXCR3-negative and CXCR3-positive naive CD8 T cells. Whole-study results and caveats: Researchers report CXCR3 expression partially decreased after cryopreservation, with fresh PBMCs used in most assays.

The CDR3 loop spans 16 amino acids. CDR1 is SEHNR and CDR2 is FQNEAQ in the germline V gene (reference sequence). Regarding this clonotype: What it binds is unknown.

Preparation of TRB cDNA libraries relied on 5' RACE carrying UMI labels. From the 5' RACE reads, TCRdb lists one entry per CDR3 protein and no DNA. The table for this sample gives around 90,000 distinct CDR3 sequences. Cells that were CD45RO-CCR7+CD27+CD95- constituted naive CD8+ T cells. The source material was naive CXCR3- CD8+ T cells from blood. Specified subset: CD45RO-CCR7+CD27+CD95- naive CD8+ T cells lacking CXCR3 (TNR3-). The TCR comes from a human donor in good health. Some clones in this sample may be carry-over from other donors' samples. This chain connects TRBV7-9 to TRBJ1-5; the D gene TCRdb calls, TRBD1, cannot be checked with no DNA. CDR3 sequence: CASSSGAGGSNQPQHF.